This T cell receptor beta chain was retrieved from a study of blood T cells in healthy people across ages. This clonotype showed up many times. Antigen: not known. Next came a second PCR, run for about 7 to 12 cycles, which used a sample-barcoded 5' primer along with a J-beta primer mix. TCRdb re-called the 5' RACE reads with MiXCR, one entry per CDR3 protein. The sample holds some 900,000 distinct CDR3 sequences, around 28% seen once. Isolated PBMCs totaled at least 7 million in each sample. Study-level points and caveats: Both higher diversity and more naive CD4+ cells marked long-lived donors when set against aged donors.

CDR1 MDHEN and CDR2 SYDVKM come from the germline V gene. V dropped 8 bases and J dropped 13 bases, with 15 bases sitting between them. This CDR3 comprises 11 residues. Sequencing was done on a sample of blood. The sequence was collected from an elderly woman in good health. The J gene is TRBJ1-5, the V gene TRBV28; no firm D call. The CDR3 is CASGYGENQHF. The CDR3 bases are TGTGCCAGCGGCTATGGTGAGAATCAGCATTTT.